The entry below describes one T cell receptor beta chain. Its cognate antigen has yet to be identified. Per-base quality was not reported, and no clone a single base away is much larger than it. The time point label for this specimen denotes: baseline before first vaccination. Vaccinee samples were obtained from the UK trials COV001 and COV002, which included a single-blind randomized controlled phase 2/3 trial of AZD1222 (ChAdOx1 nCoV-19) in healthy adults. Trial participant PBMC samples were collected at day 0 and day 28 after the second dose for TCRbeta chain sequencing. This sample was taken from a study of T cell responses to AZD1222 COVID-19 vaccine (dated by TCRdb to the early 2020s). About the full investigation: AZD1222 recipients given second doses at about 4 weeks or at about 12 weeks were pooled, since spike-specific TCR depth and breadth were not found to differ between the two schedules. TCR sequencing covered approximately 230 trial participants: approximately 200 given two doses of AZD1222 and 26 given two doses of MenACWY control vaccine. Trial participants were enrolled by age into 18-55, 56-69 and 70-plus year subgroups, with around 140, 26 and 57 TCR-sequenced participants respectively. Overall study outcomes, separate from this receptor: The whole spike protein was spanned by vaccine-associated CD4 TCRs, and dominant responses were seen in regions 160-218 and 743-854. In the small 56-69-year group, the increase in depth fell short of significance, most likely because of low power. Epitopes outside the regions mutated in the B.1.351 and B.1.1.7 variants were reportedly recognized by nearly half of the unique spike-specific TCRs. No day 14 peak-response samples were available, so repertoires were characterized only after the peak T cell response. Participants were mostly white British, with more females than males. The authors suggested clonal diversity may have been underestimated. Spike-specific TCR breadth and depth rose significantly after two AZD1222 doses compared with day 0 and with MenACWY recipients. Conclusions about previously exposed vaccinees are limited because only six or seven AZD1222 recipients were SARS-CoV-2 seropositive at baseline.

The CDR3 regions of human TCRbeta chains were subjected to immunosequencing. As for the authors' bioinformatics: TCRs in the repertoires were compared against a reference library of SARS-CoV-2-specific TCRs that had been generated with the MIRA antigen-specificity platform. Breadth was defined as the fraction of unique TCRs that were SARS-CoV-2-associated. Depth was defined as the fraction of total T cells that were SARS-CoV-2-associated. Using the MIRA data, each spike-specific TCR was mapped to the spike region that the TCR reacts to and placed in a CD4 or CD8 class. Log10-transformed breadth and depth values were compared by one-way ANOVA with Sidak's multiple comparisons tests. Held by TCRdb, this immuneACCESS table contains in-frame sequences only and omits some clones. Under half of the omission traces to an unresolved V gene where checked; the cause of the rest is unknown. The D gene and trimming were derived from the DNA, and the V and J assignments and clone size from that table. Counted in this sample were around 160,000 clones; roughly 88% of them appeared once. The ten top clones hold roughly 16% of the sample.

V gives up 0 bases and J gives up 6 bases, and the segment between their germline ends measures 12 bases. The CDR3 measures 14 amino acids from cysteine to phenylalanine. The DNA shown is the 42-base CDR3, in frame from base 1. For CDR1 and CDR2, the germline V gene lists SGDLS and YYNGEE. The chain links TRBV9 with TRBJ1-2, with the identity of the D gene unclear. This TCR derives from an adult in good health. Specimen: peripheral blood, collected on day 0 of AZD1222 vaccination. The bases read TGTGCCAGCAGCGTAGCGTCGGGTTTGCATGGCTACACCTTC. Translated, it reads CASSVASGLHGYTF. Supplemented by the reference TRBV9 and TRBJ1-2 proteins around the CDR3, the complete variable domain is DSGVTQTPKHLITATGQRVTLRCSPRSGDLSVYWYQQSLDQGLQFLIQYYNGEERAKGNILERFSAQQFPDLHSELNLSSLELGDSALYFCASSVASGLHGYTFGSGTRLTVV.